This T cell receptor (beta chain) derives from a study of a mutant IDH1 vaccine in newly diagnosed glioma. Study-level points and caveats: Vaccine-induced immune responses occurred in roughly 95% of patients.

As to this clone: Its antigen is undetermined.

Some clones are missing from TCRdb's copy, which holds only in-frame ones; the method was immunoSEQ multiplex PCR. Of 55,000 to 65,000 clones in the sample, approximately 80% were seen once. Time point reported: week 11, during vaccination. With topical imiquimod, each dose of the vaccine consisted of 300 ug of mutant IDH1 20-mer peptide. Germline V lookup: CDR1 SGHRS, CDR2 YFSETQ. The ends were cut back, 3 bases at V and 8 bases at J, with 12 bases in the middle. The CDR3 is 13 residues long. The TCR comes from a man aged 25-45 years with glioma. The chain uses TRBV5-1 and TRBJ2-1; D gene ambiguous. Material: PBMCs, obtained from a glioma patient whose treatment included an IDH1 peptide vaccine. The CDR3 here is CASSSPPPDEQFF. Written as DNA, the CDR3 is TGCGCCAGCAGCTCACCCCCACCGGATGAGCAGTTCTTC.